This T cell receptor beta chain was identified in a study of CD8+CD57+ T cells in acquired aplastic anemia. Study overall: The average for DNA from sorted CD4+ and CD8+ cells was 3.2 ug. CD4+ cells from healthy donors averaged about 9.8 million reads.

Genomic DNA provided the template from which TCR beta VDJ and CDR3 profiles were obtained. One entry per CDR3 protein results from TCRdb running MiXCR on the reads. The sample holds 130,000 or so distinct CDR3 sequences, around two fifths seen once. General observations from the study: The number of CD8+ CDR3 sequences shared by patients and controls was roughly 30. In CD8+ cells, Simpson's diversity showed no significant difference between patients and controls.

Comments on this clonotype: Its antigen is unknown.

Trimming left V 6 bases short and J 0 bases short, with 11 bases between. The CDR3 loop spans 14 amino acids. Germline values: CDR1 SNHLY, CDR2 FYNNEI. V usage is TRBV2 and J usage is TRBJ1-1; D is undetermined. The sequenced sample was sorted CD4+, CD8+, or CD8+CD57+ T cells (not recorded which) from PBMCs. This TCR was recovered from a human donor in good health, serving as a control. The CDR3 bases are TGTGCCAGCAGAACCCGGGCACTGAACACTGAAGCTTTCTTT. Translating gives CASRTRALNTEAFF. The variable domain in full, completed from reference TRBV2 and TRBJ1-1, reads EPEVTQTPSHQVTQMGQEVILRCVPISNHLYFYWYRQILGQKVEFLVSFYNNEISEKSEIFDDQFSVERPDGSNFTLKIRSTKLEDSAMYFCASRTRALNTEAFFGQGTRLTVV.